The clone carrying this TCR beta chain occurred a few times. What it recognizes is unknown. The data were obtained in a study of type 1 regulatory T cells. This CDR3 region has 16 residues. The trim removed 2 bases at V and 6 bases at J, leaving 9 bases unmatched. CDR1 and CDR2 (germline): SGHDT, YYEEEE. TCRdb analysed the reads with MiXCR anew, one entry per CDR3 protein. Counted here are approximately 42,000 distinct CDR3 sequences, over 9% occurring once; the ten biggest clones make up approximately 8%. The material sequenced was cultured non-Tr1 T cells, either the whole culture or a sorted T cell fraction (not recorded which). The chain employs TRBV5-6 and TRBJ1-4; TRBD1 matches at 8 bases. The sequence came from a human donor in good health. The chain's CDR3 is CASSFFGQGDDEKLFF. The DNA of the CDR3 is TGTGCCAGCAGCTTCTTCGGACAGGGCGATGATGAAAAACTGTTTTTT. The whole variable domain, remainder taken from reference TRBV5-6 and TRBJ1-4, is DAGVTQSPTHLIKTRGQQVTLRCSPKSGHDTVSWYQQALGQGPQFIFQYYEEEERQRGNFPDRFSGHQFPNYSSELNVNALLLGDSALYLCASSFFGQGDDEKLFFGSGTQLSVL.